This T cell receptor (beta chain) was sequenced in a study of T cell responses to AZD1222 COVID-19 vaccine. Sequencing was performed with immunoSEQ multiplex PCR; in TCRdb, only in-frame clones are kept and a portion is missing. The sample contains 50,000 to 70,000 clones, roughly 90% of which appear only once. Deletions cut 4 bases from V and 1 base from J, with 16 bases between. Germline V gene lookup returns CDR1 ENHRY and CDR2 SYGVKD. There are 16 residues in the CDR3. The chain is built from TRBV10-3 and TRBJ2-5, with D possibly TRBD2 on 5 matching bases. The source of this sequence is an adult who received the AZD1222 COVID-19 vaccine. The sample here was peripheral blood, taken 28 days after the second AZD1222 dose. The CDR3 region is CAISGEVGVVQETQYF. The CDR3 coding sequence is TGTGCCATCAGTGGGGAAGTGGGAGTTGTCCAAGAGACCCAGTACTTC.